Listed below are T cell receptor beta chains from one sample, sequenced in a study of shared clonotypes between healthy human individuals. TCRdb keeps only in-frame clones here, not all; method: immunoSEQ multiplex PCR. The sample contains 950,000 to 1,300,000 clones, 65% to 80% of which appear only once. Sequenced sample: memory CD4+ T cells sorted from blood. These receptors were taken from a young man in good health. CDR3s include the opening cysteine and the closing phenylalanine or tryptophan. The D gene is left open where the match is weak. Clone size is not always given. Where it is, it says once, few, many or a class for expanded clones.

size	V	D	J	DNA	CDR3
.	TRBV11-3	.	TRBJ2-1	TGTGCCAGCAGCTTAGGAATTGCCAACTACAATGAGCAGTTCTTC	CASSLGIANYNEQFF
.	TRBV5-1	TRBD1	TRBJ2-1	TGCGCCAGCAGCCAAGGACAGGGGTACAATGAGCAGTTCTTC	CASSQGQGYNEQFF
.	TRBV29-1	.	TRBJ2-3	TGCAGCGTGTCCGAGTTATCCACAGATACGCAGTATTTT	CSVSELSTDTQYF
.	TRBV18	TRBD1	TRBJ2-1	TGTGCCAGCTCACCACCAGGGGGCGTTTACAATGAGCAGTTCTTC	CASSPPGGVYNEQFF
.	TRBV19	TRBD2	TRBJ2-5	TGTGCCAGTATGGCGGCCGGGACTAGCGGGAGGACAGAGACCCAGTACTTC	CASMAAGTSGRTETQYF
.	TRBV10-1	.	TRBJ1-2	TGCGCCAGCAGTCAAGACACAGGTTATGGCTACACCTTC	CASSQDTGYGYTF
.	TRBV7-9	.	TRBJ2-6	TGTGCCAGCAGCTTTCTGGGGTCCTCTGGGGCCAACGTCCTGACTTTC	CASSFLGSSGANVLTF
few	TRBV6-6	.	TRBJ2-3	TGTGCCAGCCGGAAAGCTATGGCTAGCACAGATACGCAGTATTTT	CASRKAMASTDTQYF
.	TRBV18	.	TRBJ1-1	TGTGCCAGCTACGGACAGCCGAAGCAGAACACTGAAGCTTTCTTT	CASYGQPKQNTEAFF
.	TRBV5-1	.	TRBJ2-3	TGCGCCAGCAGCACGGGGGGCTCAGATACGCAGTATTTT	CASSTGGSDTQYF
.	TRBV28	TRBD1	TRBJ1-4	TGTGCCAGCAGCTCGGTTCGGGGACAGTCTGAAAAACTGTTTTTT	CASSSVRGQSEKLFF
.	TRBV19	.	TRBJ1-1	TGTGCCAGTAGTATCGAGGCTCTAGGGAACACTGAAGCTTTCTTT	CASSIEALGNTEAFF
.	TRBV4-3	.	TRBJ1-2	TGCGCCAGCAGCCAAGCGGCGGAGGGAGGCTACACCTTC	CASSQAAEGGYTF
.	TRBV19	.	TRBJ1-2	TGTGCCAGTAGTAACACAGGGACCTATGGCTACACCTTC	CASSNTGTYGYTF
.	TRBV19	TRBD1	TRBJ1-1	TGTGCCAGTAGTATGAACAGGGGGAACACTGAAGCTTTCTTT	CASSMNRGNTEAFF
few	TRBV4-3	.	TRBJ2-1	TGCGCCAGCAGCTACTCCAGGGGCGATGAGCAGTTCTTC	CASSYSRGDEQFF
.	TRBV28	TRBD1	TRBJ1-2	TGTGCCAGCAGTACTGTGGACAGGGATAACTATGGCTACACCTTC	CASSTVDRDNYGYTF
few	TRBV30	.	TRBJ2-3	TGTGCCTGGGGTCGATGGGGAATCAGCACAGATACGCAGTATTTT	CAWGRWGISTDTQYF
.	TRBV5-4	TRBD2	TRBJ2-3	TGTGCCAGCAGCGGCCCGGGACTAGCGGGGGGTAGCACAGATACGCAGTATTTT	CASSGPGLAGGSTDTQYF
.	TRBV7-7	.	TRBJ1-1	TGTGCTAGCAGCCCATCGGGGGCAATAGGTGAAGCTTTCTTT	CASSPSGAIGEAFF
many	TRBV6-6	.	TRBJ2-7	TGTGCCAGCAGTTACGTGGGGCGGCACGAGCAGTACTTC	CASSYVGRHEQYF
.	TRBV5-1	TRBD2	TRBJ2-3	TGCGCCAGCAGCCTTCGTCTAGCGGGGAGCACAGATACGCAGTATTTT	CASSLRLAGSTDTQYF
.	TRBV1	.	TRBJ1-6	TGCACCAGCAGCCTCCGGGGACTCGGGCAAAGCTCCTATAATTCACCCCTCCACTTT	CTSSLRGLGQSSYNSPLHF
.	TRBV7-9	TRBD2	TRBJ2-1	TGTGCCAGCAGTAGTGGGAGGGCCTACGATGAGCAGTTCTTC	CASSSGRAYDEQFF
.	TRBV11-2	.	TRBJ2-1	TGTGCCAGCAGCTTATACGGGAAGGGTGAGCAGTTCTTC	CASSLYGKGEQFF
.	TRBV10-2	TRBD1	TRBJ2-1	TGCGCCAGCAGTGAGGGACAGGCCCCAAAATACAATGAGCAGTTCTTC	CASSEGQAPKYNEQFF
.	TRBV29-1	.	TRBJ2-3	TGCAGCGTTGAATTGTGGGAGCTGGCAGATACGCAGTATTTT	CSVELWELADTQYF
once	TRBV7-2	.	TRBJ2-1	TGTGCCAGCAGCTTATTTGACAATGAGCAGTTCTTC	CASSLFDNEQFF
.	TRBV9	TRBD1	TRBJ1-3	TGTGCCAGCAGCGTTGGACAGGGGAACTCTGGAAACACCATATATTTT	CASSVGQGNSGNTIYF
few	TRBV5-4	.	TRBJ2-2	TGTGCCAGCAGCTTACAACTCACCGGGGAGCTGTTTTTT	CASSLQLTGELFF
.	TRBV2	.	TRBJ2-3	TGTGCCAGCACCTACATGGGGGGCGTCAGCACAGATACGCAGTATTTT	CASTYMGGVSTDTQYF
.	TRBV7-6	TRBD2	TRBJ2-1	TGTGCCAGCAGCTCTCTTAAGAATAGCGGGAGGCCTTCCTACAATGAGCAGTTCTTC	CASSSLKNSGRPSYNEQFF
once	TRBV5-1	.	TRBJ1-1	TGCGCCAGCAGCTTGGCCAGGGTGAACACTGAAGCTTTCTTT	CASSLARVNTEAFF
few	TRBV7-2	.	TRBJ2-7	TGTGCCAGCAGCTCCCAGGGACTGGATGCCTACGAGCAGTACTTC	CASSSQGLDAYEQYF
few	TRBV6-1	.	TRBJ1-6	TGTGCCAGCAGTGATCTCGCCAGGTATAATTCACCCCTCCACTTT	CASSDLARYNSPLHF
.	TRBV5-1	.	TRBJ1-2	TGCGCCAGCAGCTTCGACATAGGTCGAGACTATGGCTACACCTTC	CASSFDIGRDYGYTF
.	TRBV10-2	.	TRBJ1-5	TGCGCCAGCAGTATTCAGGGCAATCAGCCCCAGCATTTT	CASSIQGNQPQHF
few	TRBV13	.	TRBJ2-5	TGTGCCAGCAGCTTTCAGCTAGCGGAGACCCAGTACTTC	CASSFQLAETQYF
.	TRBV5-1	.	TRBJ1-1	TGCGCCAGCAGCTTGGCCCACAGGTTGAACACTGAAGCTTTCTTT	CASSLAHRLNTEAFF
.	TRBV25-1	TRBD1	TRBJ2-7	TGTGCCAGCAGTCCCGCCGGGACAGGTCGCTACGAGCAGTACTTC	CASSPAGTGRYEQYF
.	TRBV28	TRBD1	TRBJ1-1	TGTGCCAGCATCAAAGGACAGGGTTGGGTAACTGAAGCTTTCTTT	CASIKGQGWVTEAFF
.	TRBV6-4	.	TRBJ1-1	TGTGCCAGCAGTGAGCTGTTCGGAGGGGGTGAAGCTTTCTTT	CASSELFGGGEAFF
few	TRBV30	.	TRBJ1-3	TGTGCCTGGAGTGTACAGGCCACTTTTCTCTCTGGAAACACCATATATTTT	CAWSVQATFLSGNTIYF
.	TRBV5-4	TRBD2	TRBJ2-1	TGTGCCAGCAGGTTAGCGGGGGGGCCTTTCGATGAGCAGTTCTTC	CASRLAGGPFDEQFF
.	TRBV29-1	.	TRBJ1-5	TGCAGCGTTACTATGGGTGGGGGCAATCAGCCCCAGCATTTT	CSVTMGGGNQPQHF
.	TRBV11-3	.	TRBJ2-1	TGTGCCAGCAGCCTGGACAATGAGCAGTTCTTC	CASSLDNEQFF
.	TRBV6-5	.	TRBJ1-1	TGTGCCAGCAGTTCTAGGGGCGGGACTGAAGCTTTCTTT	CASSSRGGTEAFF
.	TRBV18	.	TRBJ1-2	TGTGCCAGCTCACCGGCAGGGGACTATGGCTACACCTTC	CASSPAGDYGYTF
once	TRBV5-1	.	TRBJ2-2	TGCGCCAGCAGGGCAGAAGACACCGGGGAGCTGTTTTTT	CASRAEDTGELFF
.	TRBV7-2	TRBD1	TRBJ2-1	TGTGCCAGCAGCCAAGACAGGGGGCAATACAATGAGCAGTTCTTC	CASSQDRGQYNEQFF
few	TRBV2	.	TRBJ1-2	TGTGCCAGCGGGGGGGCCCATGGCTACACCTTC	CASGGAHGYTF
.	TRBV28	.	TRBJ1-6	TGTGCCAGCAGGGCCAACGAAAATCATTCACCCCTCCACTTT	CASRANENHSPLHF
.	TRBV7-3	.	TRBJ2-6	TGTGCCAGCAGTCCTGGACCGCCCTCTGGGGCCAACGTCCTGACTTTC	CASSPGPPSGANVLTF